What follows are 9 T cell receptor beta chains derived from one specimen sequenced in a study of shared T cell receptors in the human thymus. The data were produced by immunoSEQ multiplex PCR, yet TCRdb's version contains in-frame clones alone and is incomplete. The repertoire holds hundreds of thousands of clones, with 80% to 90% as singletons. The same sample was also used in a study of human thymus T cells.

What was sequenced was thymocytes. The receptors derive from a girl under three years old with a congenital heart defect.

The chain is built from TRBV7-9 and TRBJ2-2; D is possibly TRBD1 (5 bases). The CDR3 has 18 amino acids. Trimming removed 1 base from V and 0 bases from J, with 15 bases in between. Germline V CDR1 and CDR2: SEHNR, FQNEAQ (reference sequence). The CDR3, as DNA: TGTGCCAGCAGCTTAGTAAGGGGTAGCCAGACGAACACCGGGGAGCTGTTTTTT. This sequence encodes CASSLVRGSQTNTGELFF.

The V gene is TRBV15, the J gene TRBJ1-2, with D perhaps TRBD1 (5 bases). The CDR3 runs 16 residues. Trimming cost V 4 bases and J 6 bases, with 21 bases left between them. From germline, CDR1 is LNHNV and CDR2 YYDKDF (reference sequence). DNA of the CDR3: TGTGCCACCAGCATACGTCCCGTTGGACATCTGAATGGCTACACCTTC. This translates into CATSIRPVGHLNGYTF.

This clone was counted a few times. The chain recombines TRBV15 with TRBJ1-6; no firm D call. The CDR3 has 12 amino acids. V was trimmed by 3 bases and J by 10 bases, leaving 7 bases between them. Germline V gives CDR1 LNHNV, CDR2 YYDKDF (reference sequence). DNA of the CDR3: TGTGCCACCAGCAGGACCGGGTCACCCCTCCACTTT. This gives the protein CATSRTGSPLHF. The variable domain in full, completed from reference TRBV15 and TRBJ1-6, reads DAMVIQNPRYQVTQFGKPVTLSCSQTLNHNVMYWYQQKSSQAPKLLFHYYDKDFNNEADTPDNFQSRRPNTSFCFLDIRSPGLGDTAMYLCATSRTGSPLHFGNGTRLTVT.

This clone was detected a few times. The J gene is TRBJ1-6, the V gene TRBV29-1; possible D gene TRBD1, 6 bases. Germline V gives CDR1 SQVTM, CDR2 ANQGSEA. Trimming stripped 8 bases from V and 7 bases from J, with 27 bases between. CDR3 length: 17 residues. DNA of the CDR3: TGCAGCTACTCTCACCCGCTCCGGGACAAGAAGAATTCACCCCTCCACTTT. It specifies CSYSHPLRDKKNSPLHF.

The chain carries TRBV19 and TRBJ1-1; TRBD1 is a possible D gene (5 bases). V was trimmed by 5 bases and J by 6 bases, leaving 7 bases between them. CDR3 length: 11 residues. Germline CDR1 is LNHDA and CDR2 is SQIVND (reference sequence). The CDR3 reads CASSLGPEAFF. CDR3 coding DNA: TGTGCCAGTAGTTTGGGGCCTGAAGCTTTCTTT.

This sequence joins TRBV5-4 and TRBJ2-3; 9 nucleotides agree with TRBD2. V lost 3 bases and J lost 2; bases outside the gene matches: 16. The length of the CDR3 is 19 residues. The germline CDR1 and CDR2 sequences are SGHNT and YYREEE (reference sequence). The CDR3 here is CASSCETGTSFEVTDTQYF. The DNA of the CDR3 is TGTGCCAGCAGCTGCGAGACCGGGACTAGCTTTGAAGTCACAGATACGCAGTATTTT.

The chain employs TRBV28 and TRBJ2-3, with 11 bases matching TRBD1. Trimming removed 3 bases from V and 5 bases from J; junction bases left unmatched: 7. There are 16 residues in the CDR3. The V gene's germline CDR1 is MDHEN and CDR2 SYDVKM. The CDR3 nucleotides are TGTGCCAGCAGTTTTCCCGGACAGGGGGCTCAAGATACGCAGTATTTT. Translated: CASSFPGQGAQDTQYF.

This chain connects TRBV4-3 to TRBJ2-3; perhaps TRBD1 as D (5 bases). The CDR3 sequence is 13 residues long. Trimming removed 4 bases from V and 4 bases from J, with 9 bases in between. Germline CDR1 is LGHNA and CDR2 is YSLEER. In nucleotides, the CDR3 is TGCGCCAGCAGCCGGTCAGGGTCAGATACGCAGTATTTT. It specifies CASSRSGSDTQYF.

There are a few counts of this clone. The CDR3 sequence: CASSPRDRYSYGYTF. In nucleotides, the CDR3 is TGTGCCAGCTCACCAAGGGACAGGTATTCCTATGGCTACACCTTC. The chain links TRBV18 to TRBJ1-2, with 8 bases that match TRBD1. Looked up from germline, CDR1 is KGHSH and CDR2 is LQKENI. The CDR3 length is 15 residues. The V and J ends lost 2 bases and 4 bases, in that order; junction bases with no gene match: 6.